This T cell receptor beta chain was recorded in a study of T cell repertoires and leukemia-associated antigens (dated by TCRdb to the late 2010s). Some background on the complete study: Each sample yielded about 5.1 to 6.6 million read pairs and about 3.3 to 5.0 million effective reads, 15 million to 20 million effective reads overall. Results and caveats for the whole study, not just this receptor: Numbers of Vbeta genes (about 59), Jbeta genes (around 14), VDJ rearrangements and unique CDR3s did not differ significantly among the four groups. The antigen specificity and function of the expanded clones were not directly tested and needed further investigation.

This clonotype is labeled large (0.1 to 1%). The antigen it recognizes is unknown. Per-base quality was not reported, and no clone a single base away is much larger than it. CD3+ T cells were first rested overnight at approximately 2.5 million cells/mL in RPMI 1640 without fetal bovine serum. Following the manufacturer's instructions, MACS immunomagnetic beads were used to pull CD3+ T cells out of the PBMCs. Total RNA was extracted from the cultured T cells with TRIzol reagent. TCRbeta libraries were amplified from RNA by 5' rapid amplification of cDNA ends (5'RACE). Before sequencing, library concentration and integrity were assessed using Qubit, an Agilent instrument, and quantitative PCR. Qualified libraries were sequenced on Illumina HiSeq or MiSeq by a commercial service provider. Concerning the study's data processing: TCR sequences in each sample were identified using MiXCR version 1.8.2. For a clone to be considered qualified, a CDR3 longer than four amino acids, an in-frame nucleotide length, and the absence of a stop codon were required. A read containing the complete CDR3 structure was defined as an effective read. RT-PCR with 24 Vbeta primers, GeneScan spectratyping, and Sanger sequencing were used to validate the expanded clones. In TCRdb, the public reads were trimmed at Q25 with fastp and aligned with MiXCR, with productive beta chains retained. Each CDR3 protein gets just one entry, which takes the most common genes and DNA from the rows behind it. The V and J calls and clone size are TCRdb's, not the authors'. This sample holds 10,000 to 15,000 distinct CDR3 sequences; roughly two fifths were observed only once. The top ten clones comprise roughly 33% of the sample.

The sequenced sample consisted of CD3+ T cells sorted from blood and cultured. The source is a female donor in good health.

The CDR3 region reads CASSLKAQGRPDTQYF. The bases are TGTGCCAGCAGTTTGAAGGCACAGGGGAGGCCAGATACGCAGTATTTT. The V and J segments used are TRBV12-3 or TRBV12-4 and TRBJ2-3; perhaps TRBD1 is the D gene, with 7 bases matching. The germline ends are 17 bases apart after V is trimmed by 3 bases and J by 4 bases. Spanning cysteine to phenylalanine, the CDR3 consists of 16 amino acids. CDR3 DNA only is kept here, 48 bases in frame from base 1.